These T cell receptor beta chains were read from a single sample in a study of T cell responses to AZD1222 COVID-19 vaccine. The table came from immunoSEQ multiplex PCR; TCRdb's copy has only in-frame clones and leaves some out. The sample yields roughly 190,000 clones, roughly 88% seen once. Sample: peripheral blood, taken on day 0 of AZD1222 vaccination. The receptors were sampled from an adult in good health. Both conserved end residues are trimmed from each CDR3.

J gene: TRBJ2-3; V gene: TRBV15; CDR3 protein: ATSRAVGGGAPDTQY
J gene: TRBJ1-1; V gene: TRBV3-1/TRBV3-2; CDR3 protein: ASSQRVNTEAF
J gene: TRBJ2-3; V gene: TRBV18; CDR3 protein: ASSPMAGSDTQY
J gene: TRBJ2-1; V gene: TRBV5-5; CDR3 protein: ASSFERNEQF
J gene: TRBJ2-7; V gene: TRBV5-5; CDR3 protein: ASSLDWGLAPYEQY
J gene: TRBJ1-1; V gene: TRBV2; CDR3 protein: ASRLGSNTEAF
J gene: TRBJ2-5; V gene: TRBV5-6; CDR3 protein: ASSLGGRGETQY
J gene: TRBJ1-6; V gene: TRBV28; CDR3 protein: ASSRDENSPLH
J gene: TRBJ2-7; V gene: TRBV18; CDR3 protein: ASSPPGQDYEQY
J gene: TRBJ2-3; V gene: TRBV2; CDR3 protein: ASRKLAGVTDTQY
J gene: TRBJ2-7; V gene: TRBV4-3; CDR3 protein: ASSHSPGQYEQY
J gene: TRBJ1-5; V gene: TRBV11-3; CDR3 protein: ASGTAYQPQH
J gene: TRBJ1-2; V gene: TRBV7-9; CDR3 protein: ASSLESWGQGYT
J gene: TRBJ2-7; V gene: TRBV27; CDR3 protein: ASSLGHRKNVPIYEQY
J gene: TRBJ1-2; V gene: TRBV4-2; CDR3 protein: ASSQDPRTGDRVGGYT
J gene: TRBJ1-5; V gene: TRBV19; CDR3 protein: ASSPGVVGNQPQH
J gene: TRBJ2-7; V gene: TRBV7-9; CDR3 protein: ASSLGERLYEQY
J gene: TRBJ2-1; V gene: TRBV4-3; CDR3 protein: ASSQERTGGLDEQF
J gene: TRBJ1-2; V gene: TRBV9; CDR3 protein: ASSVADRGRVSYT
J gene: TRBJ2-2; V gene: TRBV12-5; CDR3 protein: ASGLGQGNTGELF
J gene: TRBJ1-1; V gene: TRBV27; CDR3 protein: ASSLEAGMNTEAF
J gene: TRBJ2-7; V gene: TRBV11-2; CDR3 protein: ASSLGGGSYEQY
J gene: TRBJ1-3; V gene: TRBV4-1; CDR3 protein: ASSQAGSGNTIY
J gene: TRBJ1-1; V gene: TRBV6-1; CDR3 protein: ASSEGGRAF
J gene: TRBJ1-1; V gene: TRBV3-1/TRBV3-2; CDR3 protein: ASSQLEGGSEAF
J gene: TRBJ1-2; V gene: TRBV6-6; CDR3 protein: ASGIAPLGGYGYT
J gene: TRBJ1-1; V gene: TRBV11-2; CDR3 protein: ASSLGSAGVVGTEAF
J gene: TRBJ2-2; V gene: TRBV4-3; CDR3 protein: ASSQDGRLSTGELF
J gene: TRBJ1-1; V gene: TRBV7-8; CDR3 protein: ASSAGHRDGNKAF
J gene: TRBJ2-1; V gene: TRBV24-1; CDR3 protein: ATSRASGSRNEQF
J gene: TRBJ1-2; V gene: TRBV11-3; CDR3 protein: ASSSPPGQSNYGYT
J gene: TRBJ2-7; V gene: TRBV19; CDR3 protein: ASSIAHGLYEQY
J gene: TRBJ2-7; V gene: TRBV6-1; CDR3 protein: ASSERVGGGPYEQY
J gene: TRBJ2-7; V gene: TRBV7-9; CDR3 protein: ASSSGEEGPSYEQY
J gene: TRBJ2-1; V gene: TRBV19; CDR3 protein: ASSMAGGPSYNEQF
J gene: TRBJ2-7; V gene: TRBV21-1; CDR3 protein: ASSKRETGIRTYEQY
J gene: TRBJ2-7; V gene: TRBV7-2; CDR3 protein: ASSLAPATSGGGYEQY
J gene: TRBJ1-2; V gene: TRBV5-5; CDR3 protein: ASSLGTGWGNYGYT
J gene: TRBJ1-2; V gene: TRBV5-4; CDR3 protein: ASRTWSRVNYGYT
J gene: TRBJ2-5; V gene: TRBV29-1; CDR3 protein: SVRSSGRVFQETQY
J gene: TRBJ2-1; V gene: TRBV11-2; CDR3 protein: ASSFRGAHNEQF
J gene: TRBJ2-1; V gene: TRBV6-2/TRBV6-3; CDR3 protein: ASSYAAGGPQHSSYNEQF
J gene: TRBJ2-5; V gene: TRBV2; CDR3 protein: ASPRREGETQY
J gene: TRBJ1-5; V gene: TRBV27; CDR3 protein: ASGSYSYSNQPQH
J gene: TRBJ1-5; V gene: TRBV19; CDR3 protein: ASSSIRDSLRYLQAQH
J gene: TRBJ2-5; V gene: TRBV24-1; CDR3 protein: ATSDLGPSGETQY
J gene: TRBJ2-7; V gene: TRBV19; CDR3 protein: ASSSPYEQY
J gene: TRBJ1-2; V gene: TRBV6-5; CDR3 protein: ASSYSGPGINYGYT
J gene: TRBJ2-4; V gene: TRBV15; CDR3 protein: ATSIILENIQY
J gene: TRBJ1-1; V gene: TRBV19; CDR3 protein: ASSIGGSNTEAF
J gene: TRBJ2-2; V gene: TRBV5-6; CDR3 protein: ASSLRDRATGELF
J gene: TRBJ2-7; V gene: TRBV4-1; CDR3 protein: ASSRNGQGDYEQY
J gene: TRBJ2-7; V gene: TRBV29-1; CDR3 protein: SAVGLYEQY
J gene: TRBJ1-1; V gene: TRBV11-2; CDR3 protein: ASSSQRISTEAF